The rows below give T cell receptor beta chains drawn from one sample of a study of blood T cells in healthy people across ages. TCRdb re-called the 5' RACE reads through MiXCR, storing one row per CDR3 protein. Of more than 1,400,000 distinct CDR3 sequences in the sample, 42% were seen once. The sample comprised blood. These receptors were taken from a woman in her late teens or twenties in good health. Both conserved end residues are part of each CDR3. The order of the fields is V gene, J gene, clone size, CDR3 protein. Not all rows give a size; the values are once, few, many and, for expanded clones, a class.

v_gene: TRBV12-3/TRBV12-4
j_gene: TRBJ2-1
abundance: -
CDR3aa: CASLGTGPYNEQFF

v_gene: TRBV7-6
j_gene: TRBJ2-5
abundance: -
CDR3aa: CASSSRTGAYNEQYF

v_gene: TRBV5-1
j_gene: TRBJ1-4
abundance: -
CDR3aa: CASSNDGQVLNEKLFF

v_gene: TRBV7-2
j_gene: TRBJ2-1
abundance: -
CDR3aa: CASSLGGQGFNERFF

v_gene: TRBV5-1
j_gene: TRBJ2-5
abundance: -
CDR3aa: CASSLPSGLAGETQYF

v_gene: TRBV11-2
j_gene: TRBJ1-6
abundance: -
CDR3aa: CASSTSHQWSFYNSPLHF

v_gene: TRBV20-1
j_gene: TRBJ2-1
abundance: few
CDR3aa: CSAPPRGKSYNEQFF

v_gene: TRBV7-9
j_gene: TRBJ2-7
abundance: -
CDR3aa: CASSLAMNYEQYF

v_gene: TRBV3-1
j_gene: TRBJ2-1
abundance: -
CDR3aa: CASSLNGDYVVDEQFF

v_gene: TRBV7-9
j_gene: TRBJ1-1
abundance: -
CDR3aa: CASSNRDRVAEAFF

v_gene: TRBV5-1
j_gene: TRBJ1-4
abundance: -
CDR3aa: CASSLGDSSWVEKLFF

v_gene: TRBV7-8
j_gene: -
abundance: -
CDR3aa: CASSSRGTGSYNEQYF

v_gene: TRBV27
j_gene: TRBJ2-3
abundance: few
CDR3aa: CASSLLLGRTDTQYF

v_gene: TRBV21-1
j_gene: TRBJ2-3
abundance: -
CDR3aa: CASSKPPGQGTDTQYF

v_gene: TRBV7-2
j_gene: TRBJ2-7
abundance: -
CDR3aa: CASSADRGYGYEQYF

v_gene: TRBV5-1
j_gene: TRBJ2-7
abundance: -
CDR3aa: CASGPANPTYEQYF

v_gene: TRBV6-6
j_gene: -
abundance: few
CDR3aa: CASSPSVGQGVVYEQYF

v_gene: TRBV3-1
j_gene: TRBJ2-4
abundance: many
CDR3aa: CASSQGGVAKNIQYF

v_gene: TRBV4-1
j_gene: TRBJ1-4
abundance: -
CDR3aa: CASSPAEHSNEKLFF

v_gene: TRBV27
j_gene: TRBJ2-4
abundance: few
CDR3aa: CASRKGEPVGEQYF

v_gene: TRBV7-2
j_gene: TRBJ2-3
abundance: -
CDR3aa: CASSVDRHTDTQYF

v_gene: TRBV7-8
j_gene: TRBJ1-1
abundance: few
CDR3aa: CASSLAQTGEAFF

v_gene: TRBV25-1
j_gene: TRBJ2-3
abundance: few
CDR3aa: CASSERSSGSGADTQYF

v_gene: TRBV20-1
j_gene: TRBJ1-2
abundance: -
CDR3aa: CSARLAGNYGYTF

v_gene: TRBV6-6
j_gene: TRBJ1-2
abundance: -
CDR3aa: CASSYSGGRADYGYTF

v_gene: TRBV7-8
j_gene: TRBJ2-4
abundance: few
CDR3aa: CSYLVKNIQYF

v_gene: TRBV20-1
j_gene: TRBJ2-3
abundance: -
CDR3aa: CSARNPGLAGVGTDTQYF

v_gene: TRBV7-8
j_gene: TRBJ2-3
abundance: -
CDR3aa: CASSARGETSGIDPKDTQYF

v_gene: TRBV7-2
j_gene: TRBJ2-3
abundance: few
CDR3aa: CASSPDRDDTQYF

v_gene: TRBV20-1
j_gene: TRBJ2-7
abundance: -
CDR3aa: CSAGTGTSNGEQYF

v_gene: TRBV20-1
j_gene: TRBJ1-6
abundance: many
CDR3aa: CSAAPGQGYSPLHF

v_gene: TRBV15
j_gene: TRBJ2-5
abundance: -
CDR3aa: CATSHRRVETQYF

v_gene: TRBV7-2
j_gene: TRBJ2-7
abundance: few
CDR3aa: CASSLGWGSSYEQYF

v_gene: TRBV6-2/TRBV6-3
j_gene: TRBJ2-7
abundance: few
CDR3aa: CASSYRTSLVEQYF

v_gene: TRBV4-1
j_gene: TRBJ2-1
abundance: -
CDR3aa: CASSRSIGTGGYNEQFF

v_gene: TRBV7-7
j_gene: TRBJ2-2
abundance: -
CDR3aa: CTSSLQGSNTGELFF

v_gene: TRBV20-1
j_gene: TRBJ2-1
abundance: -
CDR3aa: CSGQLATQQFF

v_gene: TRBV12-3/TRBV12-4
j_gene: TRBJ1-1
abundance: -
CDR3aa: CASTSTGAEAFF

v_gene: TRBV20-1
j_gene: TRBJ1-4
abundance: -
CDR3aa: CSARPQGSNEKLFF

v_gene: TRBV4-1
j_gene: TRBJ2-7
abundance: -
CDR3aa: CASSPAKGGGDEQYF